The clone carrying this TCR beta chain was counted a single time. These data belong to a study of blood T cell repertoires in COVID-19. For the study at large: Acute and convalescent COVID-19 samples came from the United States, Italy and Spain. T cells, B-cell-depleted T cells, or PBMCs provided the cDNA or gDNA that served as material.

TCRdb keeps only in-frame clones here, not all; method: immunoSEQ multiplex PCR. The table lists approximately 76,000 clones, roughly 89% of them singletons, with 7.5% to 9% in the top ten. The CDR3 contains 15 residues. Germline V gives CDR1 MGHRA, CDR2 YSYEKL. The V gene end was trimmed by 4 bases and the J gene end by 5 bases; junction bases not matched to a gene: 10. The material sequenced was peripheral blood. This TCR was sampled from a human donor in a cohort sampled during active COVID-19. The rearrangement links TRBV4-1 to TRBJ2-7; the match to TRBD1 covers 8 bases. The CDR3 region is CASSRETGENDEQYF. CDR3 nucleotides: TGCGCCAGCAGCCGAGAGACAGGGGAAAATGACGAGCAGTACTTC.